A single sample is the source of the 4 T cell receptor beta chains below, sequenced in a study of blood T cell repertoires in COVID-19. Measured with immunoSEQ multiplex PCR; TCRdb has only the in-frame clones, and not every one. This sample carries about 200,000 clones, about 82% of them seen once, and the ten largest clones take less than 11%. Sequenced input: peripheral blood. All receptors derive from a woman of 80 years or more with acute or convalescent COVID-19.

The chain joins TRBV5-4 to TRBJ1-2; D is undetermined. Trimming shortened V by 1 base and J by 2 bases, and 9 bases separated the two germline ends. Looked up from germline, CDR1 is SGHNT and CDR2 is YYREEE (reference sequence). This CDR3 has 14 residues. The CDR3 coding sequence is TGTGCCAGCAGCTTGCTAGCAGGAAACTATGGCTACACCTTC. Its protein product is CASSLLAGNYGYTF.

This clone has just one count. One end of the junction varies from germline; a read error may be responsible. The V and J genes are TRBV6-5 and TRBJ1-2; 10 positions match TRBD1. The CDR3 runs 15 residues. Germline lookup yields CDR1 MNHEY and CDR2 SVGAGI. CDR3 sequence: CASSDSTGGINGYTF. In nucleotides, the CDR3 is TGTGCCAGCAGTGACTCGACAGGGGGCATCAATGGCTACACCTTC.

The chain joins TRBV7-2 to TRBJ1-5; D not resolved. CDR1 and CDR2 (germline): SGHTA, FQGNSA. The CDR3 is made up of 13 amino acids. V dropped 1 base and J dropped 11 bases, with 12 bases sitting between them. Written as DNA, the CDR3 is TGTGCCAGCAGCTTAGATCGTTTCGGAGCCCAGCATTTT. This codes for CASSLDRFGAQHF.

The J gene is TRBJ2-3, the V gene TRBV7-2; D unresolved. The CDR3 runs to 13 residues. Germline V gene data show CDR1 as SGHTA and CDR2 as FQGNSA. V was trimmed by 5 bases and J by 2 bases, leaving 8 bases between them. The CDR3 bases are TGTGCCAGCAGCCGTGGCCCCACAGATACGCAGTATTTT. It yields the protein CASSRGPTDTQYF.